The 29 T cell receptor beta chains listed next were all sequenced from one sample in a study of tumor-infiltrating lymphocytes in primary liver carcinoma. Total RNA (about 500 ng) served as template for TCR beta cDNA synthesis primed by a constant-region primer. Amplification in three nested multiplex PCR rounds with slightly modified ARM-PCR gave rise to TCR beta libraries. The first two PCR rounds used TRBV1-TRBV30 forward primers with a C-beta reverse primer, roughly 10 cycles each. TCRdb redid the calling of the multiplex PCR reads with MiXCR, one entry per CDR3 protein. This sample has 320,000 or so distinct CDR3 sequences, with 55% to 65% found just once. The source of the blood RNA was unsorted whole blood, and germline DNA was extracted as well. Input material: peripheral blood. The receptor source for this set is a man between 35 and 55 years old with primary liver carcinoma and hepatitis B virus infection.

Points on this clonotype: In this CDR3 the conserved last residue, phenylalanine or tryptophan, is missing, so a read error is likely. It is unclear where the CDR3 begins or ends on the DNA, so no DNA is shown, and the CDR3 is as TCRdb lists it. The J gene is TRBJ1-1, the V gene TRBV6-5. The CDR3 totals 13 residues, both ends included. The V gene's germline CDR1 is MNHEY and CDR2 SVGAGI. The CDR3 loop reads CASSLGPNTEASL.

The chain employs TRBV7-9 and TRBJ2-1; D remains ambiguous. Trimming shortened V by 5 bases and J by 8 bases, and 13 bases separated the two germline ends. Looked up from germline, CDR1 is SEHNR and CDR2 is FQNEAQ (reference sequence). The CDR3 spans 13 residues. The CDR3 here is CASSEVGLYEQFF. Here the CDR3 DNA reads TGTGCCAGCAGCGAGGTCGGGCTCTATGAGCAGTTCTTC.

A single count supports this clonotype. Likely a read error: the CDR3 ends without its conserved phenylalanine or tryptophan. This CDR3 reads CASSPGTLRSGTDTQYL. DNA for the CDR3: TGTGCCAGCAGTCCCGGGACCTTGAGAAGCGGCACAGATACGCAGTATCTT. The chain links TRBV11-1 to TRBJ2-3; the D call may be TRBD1 or TRBD2 (5 bases each). Looked up from germline, CDR1 is SGHAT and CDR2 is FQDESV (reference sequence). The V gene lost 6 bases and the J gene lost 1 base, with 20 bases spanning the gap. CDR3 length: 17 residues.

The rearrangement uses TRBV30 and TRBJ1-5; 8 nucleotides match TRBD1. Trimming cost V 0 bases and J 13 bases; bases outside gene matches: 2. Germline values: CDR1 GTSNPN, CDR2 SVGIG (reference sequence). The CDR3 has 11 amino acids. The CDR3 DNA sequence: TGTGCCTGGAGTGTGGGGGACAGGCAGCATTTT. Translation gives CAWSVGDRQHF.

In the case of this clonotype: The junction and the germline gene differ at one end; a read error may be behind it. As DNA, the CDR3 is TGTGCCAGCAGAGTGGACGCCGGCTCTGGTAACACCATATATTTT. As protein: CASRVDAGSGNTIYF. The rearrangement uses TRBV6-4 and TRBJ1-3; D unresolved. The length of the CDR3 is 15 residues. Germline lookup yields CDR1 MRHNA and CDR2 SNTAGT.

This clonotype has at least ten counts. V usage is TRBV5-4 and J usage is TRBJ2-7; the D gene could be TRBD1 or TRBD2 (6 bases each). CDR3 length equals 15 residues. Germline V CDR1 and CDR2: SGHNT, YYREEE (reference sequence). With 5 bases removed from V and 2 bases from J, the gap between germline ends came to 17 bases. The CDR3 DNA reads TGTGCCAGCAGTTACGGGGGCAGGGGAGCCTACGAGCAGTACTTC. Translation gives CASSYGGRGAYEQYF.

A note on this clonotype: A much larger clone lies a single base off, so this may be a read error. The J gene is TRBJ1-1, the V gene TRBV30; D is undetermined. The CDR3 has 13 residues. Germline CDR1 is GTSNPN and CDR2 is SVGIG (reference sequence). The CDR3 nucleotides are TGTGCCTGGAGAACACACTTGAAGACTGAAGCTTTCTTT. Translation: CAWRTHLKTEAFF.

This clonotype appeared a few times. Here the CDR3 reads CASRHTGTGSYEQYF. The CDR3, as DNA: TGTGCCAGCAGACACACCGGGACTGGCTCCTACGAGCAGTACTTC. The chain couples TRBV6-2 or TRBV6-3 to TRBJ2-7, with a tentative D call TRBD2 (6 bases). Trimming removed 6 bases at V and 0 bases at J, with 15 bases between. The CDR3 length is 15 residues. Germline CDR1 reads MNHEY; CDR2 reads SVGEGT.

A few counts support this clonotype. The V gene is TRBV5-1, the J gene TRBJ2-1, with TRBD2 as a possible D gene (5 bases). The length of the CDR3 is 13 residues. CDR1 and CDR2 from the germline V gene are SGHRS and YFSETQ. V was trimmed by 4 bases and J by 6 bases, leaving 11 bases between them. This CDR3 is CASSQTGTNEQFF. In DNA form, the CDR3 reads TGCGCCAGCAGCCAGACGGGAACCAATGAGCAGTTCTTC.

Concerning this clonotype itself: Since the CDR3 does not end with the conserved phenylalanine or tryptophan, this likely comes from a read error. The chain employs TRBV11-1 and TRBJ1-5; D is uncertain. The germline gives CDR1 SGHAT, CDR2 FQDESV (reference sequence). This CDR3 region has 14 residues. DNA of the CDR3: TGTGCCAACAGCGAGAGCGGGGGCAATCAGCCCCAGCATTTA. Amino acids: CANSESGGNQPQHL.

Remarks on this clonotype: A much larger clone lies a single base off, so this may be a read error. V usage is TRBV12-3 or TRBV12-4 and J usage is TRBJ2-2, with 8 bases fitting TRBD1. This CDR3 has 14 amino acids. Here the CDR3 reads CTSRSQGEGGELFF. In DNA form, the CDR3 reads TGTACCAGCAGATCACAGGGGGAAGGCGGGGAGCTGTTTTTT.

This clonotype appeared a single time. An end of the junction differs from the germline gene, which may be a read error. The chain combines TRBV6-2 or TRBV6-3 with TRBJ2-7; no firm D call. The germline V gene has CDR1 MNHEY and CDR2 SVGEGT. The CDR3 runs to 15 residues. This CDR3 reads CACSYSPSGSYEQYF. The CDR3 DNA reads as TGTGCCTGCAGTTACTCGCCCTCCGGGTCCTACGAGCAGTACTTC.

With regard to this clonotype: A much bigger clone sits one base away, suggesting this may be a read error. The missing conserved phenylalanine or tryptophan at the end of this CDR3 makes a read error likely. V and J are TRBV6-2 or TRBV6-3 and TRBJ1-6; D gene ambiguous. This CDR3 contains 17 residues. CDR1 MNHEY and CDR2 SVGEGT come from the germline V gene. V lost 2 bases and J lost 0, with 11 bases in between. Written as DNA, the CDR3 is TGTGCCAGCAGTTACGGTGTTACGAGCTCCTATAATTCACCCCTCCACTAT. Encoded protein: CASSYGVTSSYNSPLHY.

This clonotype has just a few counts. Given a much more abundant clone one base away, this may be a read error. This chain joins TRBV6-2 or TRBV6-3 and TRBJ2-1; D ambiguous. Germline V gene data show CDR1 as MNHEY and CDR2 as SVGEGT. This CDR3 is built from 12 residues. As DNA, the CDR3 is TGTGCCAGCAGTTACTCTCGCAATGAGCCGTTCTTC. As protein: CASSYSRNEPFF.

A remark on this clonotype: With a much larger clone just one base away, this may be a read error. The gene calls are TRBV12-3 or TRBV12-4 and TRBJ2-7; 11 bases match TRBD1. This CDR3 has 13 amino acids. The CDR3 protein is CVSSSGTGGEQYF. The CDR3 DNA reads TGTGTCAGCAGTTCCGGGACAGGGGGAGAGCAGTACTTC.

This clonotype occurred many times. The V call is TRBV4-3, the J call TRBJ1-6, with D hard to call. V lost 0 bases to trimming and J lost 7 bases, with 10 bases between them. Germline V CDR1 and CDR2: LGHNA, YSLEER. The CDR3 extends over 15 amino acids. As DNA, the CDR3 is TGCGCCAGCAGCCAAGACGCCTTGGAGAATTCACCCCTCCACTTT. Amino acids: CASSQDALENSPLHF.

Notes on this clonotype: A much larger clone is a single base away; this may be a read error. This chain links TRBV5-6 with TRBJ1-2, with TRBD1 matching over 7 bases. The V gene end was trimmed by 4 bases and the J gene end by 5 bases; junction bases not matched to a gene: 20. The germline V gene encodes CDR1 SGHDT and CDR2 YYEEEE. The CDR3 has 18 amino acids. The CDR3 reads CASSGHRGPQSNLYGYTF. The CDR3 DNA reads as TGTGCCAGCAGCGGACACAGGGGACCTCAATCTAATCTTTATGGCTACACCTTC. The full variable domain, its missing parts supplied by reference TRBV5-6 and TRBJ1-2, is DAGVTQSPTHLIKTRGQQVTLRCSPKSGHDTVSWYQQALGQGPQFIFQYYEEEERQRGNFPDRFSGHQFPNYSSELNVNALLLGDSALYLCASSGHRGPQSNLYGYTFGSGTRLTVV.

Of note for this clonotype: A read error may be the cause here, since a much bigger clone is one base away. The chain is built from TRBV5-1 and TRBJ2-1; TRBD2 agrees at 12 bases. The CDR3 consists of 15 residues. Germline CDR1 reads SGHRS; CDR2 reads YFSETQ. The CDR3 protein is CVSSATSGSHNEQFF. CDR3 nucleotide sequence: TGCGTCAGCAGCGCGACTAGCGGGAGCCACAATGAGCAGTTCTTC.

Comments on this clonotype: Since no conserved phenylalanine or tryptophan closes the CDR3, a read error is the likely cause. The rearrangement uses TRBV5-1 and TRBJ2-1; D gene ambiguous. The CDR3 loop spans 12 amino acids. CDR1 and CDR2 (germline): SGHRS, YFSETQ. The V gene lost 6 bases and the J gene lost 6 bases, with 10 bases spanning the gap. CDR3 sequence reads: CASNFASNEQFL. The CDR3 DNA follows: TGCGCCAGCAACTTCGCTAGCAATGAGCAGTTCCTC.

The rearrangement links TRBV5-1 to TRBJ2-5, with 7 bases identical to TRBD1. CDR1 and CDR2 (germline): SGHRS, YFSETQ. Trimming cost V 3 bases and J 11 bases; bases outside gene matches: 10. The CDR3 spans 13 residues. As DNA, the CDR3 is TGCGCCAGCAGCTCGGGACAGACAAATGAGCAGTACTTC. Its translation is CASSSGQTNEQYF.

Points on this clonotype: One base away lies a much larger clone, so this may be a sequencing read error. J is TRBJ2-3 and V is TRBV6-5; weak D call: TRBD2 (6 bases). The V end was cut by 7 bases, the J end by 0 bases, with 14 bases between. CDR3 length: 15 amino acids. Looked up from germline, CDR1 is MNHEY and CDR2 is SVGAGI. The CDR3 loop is CASKARRASTDTQYF. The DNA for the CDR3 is TGTGCCAGCAAGGCCCGGAGGGCTAGCACAGATACGCAGTATTTT.

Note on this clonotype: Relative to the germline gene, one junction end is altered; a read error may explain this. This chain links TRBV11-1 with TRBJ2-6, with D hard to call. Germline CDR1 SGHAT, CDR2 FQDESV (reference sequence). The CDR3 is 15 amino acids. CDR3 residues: CASGLGQAGANVLTF. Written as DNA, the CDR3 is TGTGCCAGCGGCTTGGGCCAAGCTGGGGCCAACGTCCTGACTTTC.

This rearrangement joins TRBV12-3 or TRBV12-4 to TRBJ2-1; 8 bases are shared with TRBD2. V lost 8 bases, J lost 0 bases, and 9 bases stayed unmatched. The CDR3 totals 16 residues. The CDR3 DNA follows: TGTGCCAGCGATTTAGGGACTAGTGACTCCTACAATGAGCAGTTCTTC. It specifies CASDLGTSDSYNEQFF.

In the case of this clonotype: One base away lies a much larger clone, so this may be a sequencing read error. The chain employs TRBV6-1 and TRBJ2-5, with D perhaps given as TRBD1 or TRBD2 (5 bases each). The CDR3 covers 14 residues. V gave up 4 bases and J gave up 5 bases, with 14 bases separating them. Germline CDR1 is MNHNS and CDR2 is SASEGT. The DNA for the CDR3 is TGTGCCAGCAGTGCAGAGAGGGGCAAGGAGACCCAGTACTTC. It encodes CASSAERGKETQYF.

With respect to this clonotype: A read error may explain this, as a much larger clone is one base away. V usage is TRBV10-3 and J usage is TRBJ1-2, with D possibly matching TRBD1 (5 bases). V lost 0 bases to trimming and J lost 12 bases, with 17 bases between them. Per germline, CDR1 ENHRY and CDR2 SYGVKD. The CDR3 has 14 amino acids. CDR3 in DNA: TGTGCCATCAGTGAGTCGACCGGGACGGCTCTAGACACCTTC. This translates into CAISESTGTALDTF.

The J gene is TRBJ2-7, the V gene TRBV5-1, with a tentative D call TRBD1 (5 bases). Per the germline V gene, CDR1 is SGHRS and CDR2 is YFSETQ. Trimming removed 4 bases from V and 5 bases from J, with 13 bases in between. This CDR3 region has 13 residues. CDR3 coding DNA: TGCGCCAGCAGCCGAGAGACAGCCCACGAGCAGTACTTC. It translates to CASSRETAHEQYF.

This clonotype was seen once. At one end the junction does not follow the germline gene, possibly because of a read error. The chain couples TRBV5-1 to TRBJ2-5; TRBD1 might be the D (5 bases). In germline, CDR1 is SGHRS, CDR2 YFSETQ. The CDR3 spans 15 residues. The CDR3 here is CASSRQGRNQEIQYF. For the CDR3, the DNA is TGCGCCAGCAGTCGGCAGGGAAGGAATCAAGAGATCCAGTACTTC.

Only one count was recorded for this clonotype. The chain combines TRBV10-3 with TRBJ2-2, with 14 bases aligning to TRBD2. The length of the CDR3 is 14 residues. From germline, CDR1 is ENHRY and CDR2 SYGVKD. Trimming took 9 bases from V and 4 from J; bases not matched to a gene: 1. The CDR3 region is CAIGLAGGTGELFF. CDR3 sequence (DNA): TGTGCCATAGGACTAGCGGGAGGCACCGGGGAGCTGTTTTTT.

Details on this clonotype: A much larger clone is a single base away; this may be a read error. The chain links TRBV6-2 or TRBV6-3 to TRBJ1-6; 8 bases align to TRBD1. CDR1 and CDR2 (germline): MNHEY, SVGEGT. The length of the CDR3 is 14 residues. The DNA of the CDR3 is TGTCCCAGCTCCAGGACAGGGCGAGAGTCACCCCTCCACTTT. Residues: CPSSRTGRESPLHF.